This T cell receptor beta chain came from a study of shared clonotypes between healthy human individuals. Study-level information: The study used three CD4 naive, three CD4 memory, two CD8 naive and one CD8 memory plate per donor.

Only in-frame clones appear in the TCRdb table, and some are missing; sequencing was by immunoSEQ multiplex PCR. The sample contains a few million clones, around 93% of which appear only once. Study findings and constraints: Rarefaction indicated that sorted-subset sequencing remained incomplete although depth was large. Non-shared clonotypes showed lower generation probabilities than clonotypes common to all four donors.

About this clone itself: Its antigen is currently unknown.

The sequenced sample consisted of naive CD4+ T cells from PBMCs. Stated subset: CD45RA+ positively selected. This clonotype was sampled from a man between 18 and 29 years old in good health. Some clones in this sample may be carry-over from other donors' samples.

The CDR3 nucleotides read TGTGCCAGCAGTTTACCAATAAAGCTGACAGGGGTCTCCTACGAGCAGTACTTC. This encodes CASSLPIKLTGVSYEQYF. The chain links TRBV28 to TRBJ2-7, with 8 positions matching TRBD1. This CDR3 comprises 18 residues. Losses at the gene ends were 2 bases for V and 0 bases for J; bases not matched to a gene: 12. Germline CDR1 MDHEN, CDR2 SYDVKM.